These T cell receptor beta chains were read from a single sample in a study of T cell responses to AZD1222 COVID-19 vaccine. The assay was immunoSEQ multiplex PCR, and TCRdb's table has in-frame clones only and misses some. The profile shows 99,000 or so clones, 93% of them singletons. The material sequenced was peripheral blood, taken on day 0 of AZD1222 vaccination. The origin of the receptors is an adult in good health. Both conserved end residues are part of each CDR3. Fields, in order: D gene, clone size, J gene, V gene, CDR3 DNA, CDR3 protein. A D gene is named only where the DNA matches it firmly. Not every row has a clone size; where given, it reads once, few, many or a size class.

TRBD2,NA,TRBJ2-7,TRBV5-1,TGCGCCAGCAGCTGGGGACTAGCGGGATCCTACGAGCAGTACTTC,CASSWGLAGSYEQYF
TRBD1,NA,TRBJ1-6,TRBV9,TGTGCCAGCAGCGCAAGACAGGGTCGAGGTTCACCCCTCCACTTT,CASSARQGRGSPLHF
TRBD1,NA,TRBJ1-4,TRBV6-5,TGTGCCAGCAGTTCCCGGACAGGGAGAGGCGAAAAACTGTTTTTT,CASSSRTGRGEKLFF
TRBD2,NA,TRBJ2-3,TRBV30,TGTGCCTGGAAACTAGCGGGGAACCCGACGCAGTATTTT,CAWKLAGNPTQYF
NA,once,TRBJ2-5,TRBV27,TGTGCCAGCAGTTTACTAGGGGACCGGGAGACCCAGTACTTC,CASSLLGDRETQYF
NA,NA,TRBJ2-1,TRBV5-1,TGCGCCAGCAGCTTATACCAACTAGTTATTCCTACGGGGGAGCAGTTCTTC,CASSLYQLVIPTGEQFF
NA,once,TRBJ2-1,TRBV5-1,TGCGCCAGCAGCTTGGGGGGACGTGGGGAAAAGCAGTTCTTC,CASSLGGRGEKQFF
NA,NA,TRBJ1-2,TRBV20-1,TGCAGTGCTAGAGAAGGCAGGGGCTACACCTTC,CSAREGRGYTF
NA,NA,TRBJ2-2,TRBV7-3,TGTGCCAGCAGCTCGATCGCGGGCACCGGGGAGCTGTTTTTT,CASSSIAGTGELFF
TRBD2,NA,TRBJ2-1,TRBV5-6,TGTGCCAGCAGCTTGTCCGGGGAGGGCGGGAGCTTCTACAATGAGCAGTTCTTC,CASSLSGEGGSFYNEQFF